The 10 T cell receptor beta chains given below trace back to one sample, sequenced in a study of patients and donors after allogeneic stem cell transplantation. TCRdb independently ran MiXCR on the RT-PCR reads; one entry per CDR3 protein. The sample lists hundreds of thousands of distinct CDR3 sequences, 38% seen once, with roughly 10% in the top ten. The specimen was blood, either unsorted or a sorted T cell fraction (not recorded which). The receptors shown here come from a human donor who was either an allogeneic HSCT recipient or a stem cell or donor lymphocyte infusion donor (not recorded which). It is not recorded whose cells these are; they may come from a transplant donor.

CDR3 amino acids: CSARGRVGEKLFF. The DNA for the CDR3 is TGCAGTGCTAGAGGCAGGGTTGGTGAAAAACTGTTTTTT. The chain couples TRBV20-1 to TRBJ1-4; possibly TRBD1 for D (5 bases). In germline, CDR1 is DFQATT, CDR2 SNEGSKA (reference sequence). V was shortened by 1 base and J by 7 bases, with 10 bases between the two germline ends. CDR3 length: 13 amino acids.

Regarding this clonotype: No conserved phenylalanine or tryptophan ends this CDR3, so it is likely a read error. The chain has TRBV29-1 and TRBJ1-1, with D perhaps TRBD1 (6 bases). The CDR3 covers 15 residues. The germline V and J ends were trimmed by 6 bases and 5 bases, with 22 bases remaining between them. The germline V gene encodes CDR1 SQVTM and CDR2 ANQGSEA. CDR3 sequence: CSVYTIRQAVTEAFL. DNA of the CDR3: TGCAGCGTCTACACGATTAGACAGGCCGTAACTGAAGCTTTCTTG.

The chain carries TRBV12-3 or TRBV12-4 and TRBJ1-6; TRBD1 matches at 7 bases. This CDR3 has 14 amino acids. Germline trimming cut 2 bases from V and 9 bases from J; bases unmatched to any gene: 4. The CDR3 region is CASSLIQGSSPLHF. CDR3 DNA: TGTGCCAGCAGTTTAATACAGGGGAGTTCACCCCTCCACTTT.

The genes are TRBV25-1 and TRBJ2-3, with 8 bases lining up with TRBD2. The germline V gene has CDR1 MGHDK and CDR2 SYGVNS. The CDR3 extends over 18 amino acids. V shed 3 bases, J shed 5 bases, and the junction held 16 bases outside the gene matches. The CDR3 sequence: CASSEGPRGGHSGDTQYF. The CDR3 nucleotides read TGTGCCAGCAGTGAGGGTCCCCGGGGGGGCCACTCAGGAGATACGCAGTATTTT.

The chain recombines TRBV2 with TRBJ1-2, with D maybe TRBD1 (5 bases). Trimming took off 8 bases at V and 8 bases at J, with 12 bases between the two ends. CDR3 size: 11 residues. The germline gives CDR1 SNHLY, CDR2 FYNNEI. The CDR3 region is CASGQGFGYTF. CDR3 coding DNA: TGTGCCAGCGGCCAGGGTTTCGGCTACACCTTC.

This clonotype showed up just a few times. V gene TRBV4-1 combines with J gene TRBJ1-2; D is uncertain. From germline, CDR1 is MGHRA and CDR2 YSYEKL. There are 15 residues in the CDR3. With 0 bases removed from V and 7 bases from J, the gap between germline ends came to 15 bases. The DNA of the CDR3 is TGCGCCAGCAGCCAAGACCCTTACAGAGACGGTGGCTACACCTTC. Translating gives CASSQDPYRDGGYTF.

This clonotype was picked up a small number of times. CDR3 protein: CASSQDRAPRSDTQYF. CDR3 coding DNA: TGCGCCAGCAGCCAAGATCGGGCTCCACGCTCGGATACGCAGTATTTT. The chain has TRBV4-1 and TRBJ2-3; no definite D call. Trimming pared 0 bases from V and 6 bases from J, leaving 16 bases between. The V gene's germline CDR1 is MGHRA and CDR2 YSYEKL. There are 16 residues in the CDR3.

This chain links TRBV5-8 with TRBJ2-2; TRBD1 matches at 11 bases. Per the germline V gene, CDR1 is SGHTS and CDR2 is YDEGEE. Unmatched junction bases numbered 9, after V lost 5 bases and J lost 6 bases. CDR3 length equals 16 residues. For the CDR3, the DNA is TGTGCCAGCAGGCGAAGGACAGGGGGCAGTTCCGGGGAGCTGTTTTTT. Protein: CASRRRTGGSSGELFF.

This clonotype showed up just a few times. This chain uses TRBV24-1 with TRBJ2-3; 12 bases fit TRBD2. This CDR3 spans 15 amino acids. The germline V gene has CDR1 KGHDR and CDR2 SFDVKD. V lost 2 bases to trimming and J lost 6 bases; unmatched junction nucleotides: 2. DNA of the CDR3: TGTGCCACCAGTGATTCGACTAGCGGGGGTGATACGCAGTATTTT. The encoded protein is CATSDSTSGGDTQYF.

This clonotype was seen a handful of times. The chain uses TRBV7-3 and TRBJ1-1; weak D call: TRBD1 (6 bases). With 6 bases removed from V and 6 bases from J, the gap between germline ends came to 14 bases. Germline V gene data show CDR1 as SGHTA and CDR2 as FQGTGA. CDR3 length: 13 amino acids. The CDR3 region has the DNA TGTGCCAGCAGAGACAGGAGAGGGGCTGAAGCTTTCTTT. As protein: CASRDRRGAEAFF. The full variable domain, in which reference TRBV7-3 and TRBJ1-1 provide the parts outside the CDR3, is GAGVSQTPSNKVTEKGKYVELRCDPISGHTALYWYRQSLGQGPEFLIYFQGTGAADDSGLPNDRFFAVRPEGSVSTLKIQRTERGDSAVYLCASRDRRGAEAFFGQGTRLTVV.